The entry that follows covers one TCR beta chain sequence. The CDR3 contains 15 residues. CDR1 is SGHDN and CDR2 is FVKESK in the germline V gene. The germline V and J ends were trimmed by 2 bases and 3 bases, with 14 bases remaining between them. The PCR used 60 Vbeta and 13 Jbeta primers. Here immunoSEQ multiplex PCR was the method, and the copy in TCRdb shows in-frame clones only, minus some. The sample includes about 190,000 clones, about four fifths of them seen just once. The source of the sample is a study of cytomegalovirus exposure and HLA in healthy donors. This chain connects TRBV14 to TRBJ2-7, with D possibly matching TRBD2 (5 bases). This clonotype originated in a young woman in good health and CMV-seropositive. Material for sequencing was PBMCs. The CDR3 nucleotides read TGTGCCAGCAGCCAACGAGCTGGGAGATTCTACGAGCAGTACTTC. Translating it yields CASSQRAGRFYEQYF. The full variable domain, in which reference TRBV14 and TRBJ2-7 provide the parts outside the CDR3, is EAGVTQFPSHSVIEKGQTVTLRCDPISGHDNLYWYRRVMGKEIKFLLHFVKESKQDESGMPNNRFLAERTGGTYSTLKVQPAELEDSGVYFCASSQRAGRFYEQYFGPGTRLTVT.